The rows below give T cell receptor beta chains drawn from one sample of a study of T cells in Graves' hyperthyroidism and ophthalmopathy. Each CDR3 protein gets one entry after TCRdb re-called the multiplex PCR reads with MiXCR. The sample holds about 270,000 distinct CDR3 sequences, around 20% seen once. The specimen was blood. The receptors shown here come from a man younger than 45 with Graves' ophthalmopathy. Both conserved end residues are trimmed from each CDR3.

v_call: TRBV7-2
j_call: TRBJ1-5
cdr3_aa: ASSPYYGNQPQH

v_call: TRBV20-1
j_call: TRBJ2-7
cdr3_aa: SARAPGLSYEQY

v_call: TRBV5-6
j_call: TRBJ2-1
cdr3_aa: ASSLVSFDRGYNEQF

v_call: TRBV3-1
j_call: TRBJ2-5
cdr3_aa: ASSRETEYQETQY

v_call: TRBV20-1
j_call: TRBJ2-3
cdr3_aa: SARGTGTDTQY

v_call: TRBV28
j_call: TRBJ1-3
cdr3_aa: ASSPAWASGNTIY

v_call: TRBV5-1
j_call: TRBJ1-2
cdr3_aa: ASSLSTGPSNGYT

v_call: TRBV7-9
j_call: TRBJ2-7
cdr3_aa: ASSLVQDEQY

v_call: TRBV7-9
j_call: TRBJ2-1
cdr3_aa: ASSLGTGRDNEQF

v_call: TRBV2
j_call: TRBJ2-3
cdr3_aa: ASNAGDKDTQY

v_call: TRBV12-3/TRBV12-4
j_call: TRBJ1-5
cdr3_aa: ASGLGVGSNQPQH

v_call: TRBV7-3
j_call: TRBJ2-1
cdr3_aa: ASSGQYSEQF

v_call: TRBV28
j_call: TRBJ2-7
cdr3_aa: ASRSDGVYEQY

v_call: TRBV5-1
j_call: TRBJ1-3
cdr3_aa: ARSLEGEGNTIY

v_call: TRBV5-1
j_call: TRBJ2-1
cdr3_aa: ASSASLAGASNEQF

v_call: TRBV3-1
j_call: TRBJ1-2
cdr3_aa: ASSPDRVNYGYT

v_call: TRBV20-1
j_call: TRBJ1-5
cdr3_aa: SASRSDNQPQH

v_call: TRBV29-1
j_call: TRBJ2-7
cdr3_aa: SVEDWGGSSYEQY

v_call: TRBV3-1
j_call: TRBJ2-7
cdr3_aa: ASSQTQTYEQY

v_call: TRBV6-1
j_call: TRBJ2-5
cdr3_aa: ASSPYRASQETQY

v_call: TRBV10-3
j_call: TRBJ2-7
cdr3_aa: AISGLGSRYEQY

v_call: TRBV6-1
j_call: TRBJ1-1
cdr3_aa: ASSSPRTGSHTEAF

v_call: TRBV20-1
j_call: TRBJ1-2
cdr3_aa: SAGTENYGYT

v_call: TRBV3-1
j_call: TRBJ2-1
cdr3_aa: ASSIENEQF

v_call: TRBV11-2
j_call: TRBJ1-4
cdr3_aa: ASSLHLPPNEKLF

v_call: TRBV7-3
j_call: TRBJ2-2
cdr3_aa: ASSLSSTSGISGELF

v_call: TRBV29-1
j_call: TRBJ2-1
cdr3_aa: SETSGSYNEQF

v_call: TRBV19
j_call: TRBJ2-3
cdr3_aa: ASTSPGRAGDTQY